This TCR beta chain was recovered during a study of blood T cell repertoires in COVID-19. Produced via immunoSEQ multiplex PCR; TCRdb's table is partial and in-frame only. The sample holds almost 400,000 clones, over 75% seen once. V was clipped by 1 base and J by 0 bases, with 15 bases between them. This CDR3 is built from 17 residues. Per germline, CDR1 LNHNV and CDR2 YYDKDF (reference sequence). The sequence was obtained from a woman aged 30 to 39 with acute COVID-19. This rearrangement joins TRBV15 to TRBJ1-1, with a possible D match to TRBD1 (5 bases). The specimen was PBMCs or T cells enriched from blood (not recorded which). The CDR3 reads CATSRGRWGDMNTEAFF. The CDR3 DNA sequence: TGTGCCACCAGCAGAGGCCGGTGGGGGGATATGAACACTGAAGCTTTCTTT.